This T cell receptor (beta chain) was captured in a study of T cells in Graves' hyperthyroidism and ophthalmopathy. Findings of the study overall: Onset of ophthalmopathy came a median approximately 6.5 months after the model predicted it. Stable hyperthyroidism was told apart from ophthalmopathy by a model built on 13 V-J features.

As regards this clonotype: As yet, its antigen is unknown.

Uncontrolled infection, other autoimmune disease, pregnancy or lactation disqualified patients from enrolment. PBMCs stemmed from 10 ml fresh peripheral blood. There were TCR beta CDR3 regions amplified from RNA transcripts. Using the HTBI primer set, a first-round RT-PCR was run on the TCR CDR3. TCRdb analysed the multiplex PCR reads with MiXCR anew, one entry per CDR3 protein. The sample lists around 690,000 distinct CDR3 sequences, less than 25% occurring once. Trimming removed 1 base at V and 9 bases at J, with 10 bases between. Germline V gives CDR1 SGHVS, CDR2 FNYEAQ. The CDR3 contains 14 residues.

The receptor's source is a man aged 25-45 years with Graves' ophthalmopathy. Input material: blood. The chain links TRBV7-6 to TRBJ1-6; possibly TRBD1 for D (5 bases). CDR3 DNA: TGTGCCAGCAGCTTAGAACGGGGGAGTTCACCCCTCCACTTT. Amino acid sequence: CASSLERGSSPLHF. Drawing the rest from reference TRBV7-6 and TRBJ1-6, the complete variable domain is GAGVSQSPRYKVTKRGQDVALRCDPISGHVSLYWYRQALGQGPEFLTYFNYEAQQDKSGLPNDRFSAERPEGSISTLTIQRTEQRDSAMYRCASSLERGSSPLHFGNGTRLTVT.